Sequencing of this T cell receptor beta chain was carried out in a study of blood T cell repertoires in COVID-19. Study background: Samples of COVID-19 (acute and convalescent) were obtained from the United States, Italy and Spain.

Trimming left V 3 bases short and J 7 bases short, with 4 bases between. CDR3 length equals 12 residues. Germline CDR1 LNHDA, CDR2 SQIVND (reference sequence). Seattle-derived patients entered the study during active infection and were followed longitudinally. The data were produced by immunoSEQ multiplex PCR, yet TCRdb's version contains in-frame clones alone and is incomplete. In the table there are about 300,000 clones, about 90% of which are singletons. Sequenced: peripheral blood. The receptor's source is a woman aged 45-65 years with COVID-19, enrolled during active disease. This sequence joins TRBV19 and TRBJ1-6; no definite D call. In DNA form, the CDR3 reads TGTGCCAGTAGTATGGGCAATTCACCCCTCCACTTT. Amino acids: CASSMGNSPLHF.